This entry lists 8 T cell receptor beta chains sequenced from one sample in a study of T cell repertoires in ileal Crohn's disease. Regarding time point: neoterminal ileum biopsy at postoperative endoscopy, about 6 months after surgery. Libraries were prepared by immunoSEQ multiplex PCR; TCRdb keeps only in-frame clonotypes and omits some of them. The data hold a few thousand clones, with 86% observed a single time. Sequenced sample: ileal tissue. These receptors came from an adult with Crohn's disease.

The chain recombines TRBV9 with TRBJ2-1; 7 bases match TRBD1. The CDR3 runs 15 residues. Germline V lookup: CDR1 SGDLS, CDR2 YYNGEE. V shed 3 bases and J 0 bases; nucleotides not matched to a gene: 3. CDR3 region: CASSARDSSYNEQFF. For the CDR3, the DNA is TGTGCCAGCAGCGCACGGGACAGCTCCTACAATGAGCAGTTCTTC.

V and J are TRBV18 and TRBJ2-2, with 8 nucleotides matching TRBD1. In germline, CDR1 is KGHSH, CDR2 LQKENI. Trimming took 1 base from V and 1 from J; bases not matched to a gene: 2. This CDR3 contains 16 residues. CDR3 residues: CASSPQGTGNTGELFF. The CDR3 DNA is TGTGCCAGCTCACCACAGGGGACAGGGAACACCGGGGAGCTGTTTTTT.

V is TRBV28 and J is TRBJ1-2, with D tentatively TRBD1 (5 bases). The germline V and J ends were trimmed by 4 bases and 14 bases, with 23 bases remaining between them. Germline V lookup: CDR1 MDHEN, CDR2 SYDVKM. The CDR3 consists of 14 residues. Here the CDR3 DNA reads TGTGCCAGCAGTTCGCCCGCAATGGGCGGGGCAAAAACCTTC. Translation: CASSSPAMGGAKTF.

CDR3 residues: CASLRDNRGNQPQHF. The CDR3 DNA follows: TGTGCCAGCCTCCGGGACAATCGCGGCAATCAGCCCCAGCATTTT. The chain carries TRBV2 and TRBJ1-5, with D maybe TRBD1 (6 bases). This CDR3 spans 15 amino acids. The ends were cut back, 8 bases at V and 2 bases at J, with 16 bases in the middle. In germline, CDR1 is SNHLY, CDR2 FYNNEI.

The chain has TRBV2 and TRBJ1-2, with 7 bases aligning to TRBD1. V shed 3 bases and J 7 bases; nucleotides not matched to a gene: 5. Germline V gives CDR1 SNHLY, CDR2 FYNNEI. The CDR3 extends over 13 amino acids. The CDR3 here is CASSDGNRGGYTF. CDR3 nucleotide sequence: TGTGCCAGCAGTGATGGCAACAGGGGTGGCTACACCTTC.

J is TRBJ2-1 and V is TRBV4-3; 8 nucleotides agree with TRBD2. The CDR3 contains 17 residues. V lost 2 bases, J lost 2 bases, and 8 bases stayed unmatched. Germline CDR1 LGHNA, CDR2 YSLEER. CDR3 coding DNA: TGCGCCAGCAGCCAACGGGGAGCGGGAGACCCCTACAATGAGCAGTTCTTC. This sequence encodes CASSQRGAGDPYNEQFF.

CDR3: CASRSGPTQETQYF. The CDR3 DNA reads as TGTGCCAGCAGGTCGGGACCGACGCAAGAGACCCAGTACTTC. V and J are TRBV2 and TRBJ2-5; D assignment may be TRBD1 or TRBD2 (5 bases each). This CDR3 has 14 amino acids. Trimming left V 6 bases short and J 2 bases short, with 13 bases between. CDR1 is SNHLY and CDR2 is FYNNEI in the germline V gene.

This chain uses TRBV12-5 with TRBJ2-7; weak D call: TRBD1 (5 bases). V was clipped by 3 bases and J by 3 bases, with 6 bases between them. The CDR3 covers 12 residues. The germline CDR1 and CDR2 sequences are LGHNT and FRNRAP. The CDR3 DNA sequence: TGTGCTAGTGGTTTAGACAGCTACGAGCAGTACTTC. Translation: CASGLDSYEQYF.